This T cell receptor (beta chain) was captured in a study of cytomegalovirus exposure and HLA in healthy donors. On the study more broadly: Clustering assigned 70% to 85% of the approximately 400 genotyped donors to the Caucasian-associated ancestry cluster. Overall study findings and caveats: Accurate prediction of HLA-A and HLA-B alleles (for most subjects) was reportedly achieved from TCR beta sequences. Prior analysis indicated that the majority of TCR beta V segments exhibited productivity approximately 90% or approximately 30% of the time. Excluded: some indistinguishable V segments such as TRBV6-2 and TRBV6-3.

Both 60 Vbeta primers and 13 Jbeta primers went into the PCR. The repertoire was sequenced with immunoSEQ multiplex PCR; TCRdb's copy has only in-frame clones and lacks some. The sample includes around 180,000 clones, 75% to 85% seen only once; the top ten take 1.4% to 1.5%. In the case of this clone: Antigen specificity is unknown.

Trimming took 4 bases from V and 3 from J; bases not matched to a gene: 15. Per the germline V gene, CDR1 is SGDLS and CDR2 is YYNGEE. There are 19 residues in the CDR3. This clonotype originated in a woman aged 30 to 39 in good health and CMV-seropositive. Sequencing was carried out using PBMCs. This sequence joins TRBV9 and TRBJ2-3; 12 bases are a match to TRBD2. The CDR3 loop is CASSPKWASGRAATDTQYF. DNA for the CDR3: TGTGCCAGCAGCCCCAAGTGGGCTAGCGGGAGGGCCGCGACAGATACGCAGTATTTT.